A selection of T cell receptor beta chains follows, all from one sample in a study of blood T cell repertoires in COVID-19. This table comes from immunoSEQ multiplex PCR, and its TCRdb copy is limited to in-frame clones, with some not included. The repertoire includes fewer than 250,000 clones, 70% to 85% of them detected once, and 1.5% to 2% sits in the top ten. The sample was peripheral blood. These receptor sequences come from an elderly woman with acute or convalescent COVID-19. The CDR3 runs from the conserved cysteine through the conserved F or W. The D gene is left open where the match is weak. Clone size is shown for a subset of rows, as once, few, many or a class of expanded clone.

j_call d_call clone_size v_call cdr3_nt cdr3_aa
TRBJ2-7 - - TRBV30 TGTGCCTGGAGTGTACTAGGAACCTACGAGCAGTACTTC CAWSVLGTYEQYF
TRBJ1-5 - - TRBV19 TGTGCCAGTAGTCCCCGGGTCGGTCAGCCCCAGCATTTT CASSPRVGQPQHF
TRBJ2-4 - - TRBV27 TGTGCCAGCAGTTTACTTGGAGGGACAGTTAAAAACATTCAGTACTTC CASSLLGGTVKNIQYF
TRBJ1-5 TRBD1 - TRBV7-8 TGTGCCAGCAGCTCCAACAGACAGGGCCAGCCCCAGCATTTT CASSSNRQGQPQHF
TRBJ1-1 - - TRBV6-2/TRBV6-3 TGTGCCAGCAGTCCGTCGGGGAGAAAGACTGAAGCTTTCTTT CASSPSGRKTEAFF
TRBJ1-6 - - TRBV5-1 TGCGCCAGCAGCGCGGACATGGGGGCTAAGCGTCTACCCCTCCACTTT CASSADMGAKRLPLHF
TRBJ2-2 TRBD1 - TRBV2 TGTGCCAGCAGCGGAAAGACAGGGGTCAACACCGGGGAGCTGTTTTTT CASSGKTGVNTGELFF
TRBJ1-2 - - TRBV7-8 TGTGCCAGCAGTCTAGACTTAGCTAACTATGGCTACACCTTC CASSLDLANYGYTF
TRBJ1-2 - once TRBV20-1 TGCAGTGCGAGTCACAGGGCGGATGGCTACACCTTC CSASHRADGYTF
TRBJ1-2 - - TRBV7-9 TGTGCCAGCAGCTTCGCAGGGGCCTATGGCTACACCTTC CASSFAGAYGYTF
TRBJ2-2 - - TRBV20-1 TGCAGTGCTAGCCGTAACTGGGAGCTGTTTTTT CSASRNWELFF
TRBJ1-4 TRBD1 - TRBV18 TGTGCCAGCTCACCCCTCCCGGGACAGGGGAATGAAAAACTGTTTTTT CASSPLPGQGNEKLFF
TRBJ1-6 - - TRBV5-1 TGCGCCAGCAGCGTGGACAGCTCAGTGTCACCCCTCCACTTT CASSVDSSVSPLHF
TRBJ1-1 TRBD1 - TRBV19 TGTGCCAGTAGTATTTACAGGGGCTCGACTGAAGCTTTCTTT CASSIYRGSTEAFF
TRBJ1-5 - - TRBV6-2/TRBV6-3 TGTGCCAGCAGTTACAAAAGGACGGACAATAGCAATCAGCCCCAGCATTTT CASSYKRTDNSNQPQHF
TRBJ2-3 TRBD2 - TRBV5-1 TGCGCCAGCAGCTCAGCGGGAGGCACAGATACGCAGTATTTT CASSSAGGTDTQYF
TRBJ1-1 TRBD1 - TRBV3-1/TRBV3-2 TGTGCCAGCAGCCGGCGGACAGGGGAGATGACTGAAGCTTTCTTT CASSRRTGEMTEAFF
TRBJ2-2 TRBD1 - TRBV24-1 TGTGCCACCAGAGGACAGGGCGAAACCGGGGAGCTGTTTTTT CATRGQGETGELFF
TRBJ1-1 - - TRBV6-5 TGTGCCACCTTCGACGGGGTCACTGAAGCTTTCTTT CATFDGVTEAFF
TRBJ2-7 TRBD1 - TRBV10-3 TGTGCCATCAGCAGCTCCGGGACAGGTAAAGCCTACGAGCAGTACTTC CAISSSGTGKAYEQYF
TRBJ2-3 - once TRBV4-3 TGCGCCAGCAGCCAAGCAGTCTCAGAAGGCACAGATACGCAGTATTTT CASSQAVSEGTDTQYF
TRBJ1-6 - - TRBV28 TGTGCCAGCTCGGGACCCCGAGAAGGAGGGGATAATTCACCCCTCCACTTT CASSGPREGGDNSPLHF
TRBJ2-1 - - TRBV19 TGTGCCAGTAGATCTACCCCAGGGCTTGGGGATAGGGATGAGCAGTTCTTC CASRSTPGLGDRDEQFF
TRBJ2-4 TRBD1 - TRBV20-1 TGCAGTGCTGCAGGGGGAAACATTCAGTACTTC CSAAGGNIQYF
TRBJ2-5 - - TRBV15 TGTGCCACCAGCAGGACACTGGACACGGTAGGGGAGACCCAGTACTTC CATSRTLDTVGETQYF
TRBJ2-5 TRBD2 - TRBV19 TGTGCCAGTAGTCCCCGGGGAGCGGGAGTCGGAGAGACCCAGTACTTC CASSPRGAGVGETQYF
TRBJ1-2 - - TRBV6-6 TGTGCCAGCAGTTCGGGGGGCTATCGTGGCTACACCTTC CASSSGGYRGYTF
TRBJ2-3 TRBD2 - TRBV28 TGTGCCAGCAGTTTATTACTAGCGGGAATCACAGATACGCAGTATTTT CASSLLLAGITDTQYF
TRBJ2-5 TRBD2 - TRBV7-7 TGTGCCAGCAGCAGAGCGGGGGGGTCGGAGACCCAGTACTTC CASSRAGGSETQYF
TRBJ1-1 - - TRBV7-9 TGTGCCAGCGGACAGCTGAACACTGAAGCTTTCTTT CASGQLNTEAFF
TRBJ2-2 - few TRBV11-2 TGTGCCAGCAGACCGGGGTATGCGAACACCGGGGAGCTGTTTTTT CASRPGYANTGELFF
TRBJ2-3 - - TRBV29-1 TGCAGCGTTGAAGATTCGCGACAGACGCAGTATTTT CSVEDSRQTQYF
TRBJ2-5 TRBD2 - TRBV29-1 TGCAGCGTTGAAGCTCGGCTAGCGGGAGGTCCGGAGACCCAGTACTTC CSVEARLAGGPETQYF
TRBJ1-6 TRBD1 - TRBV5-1 TGCGCCAGCTGCCGATCTGAACCGGGACAGGGCAATTCACCCCTCCACTTT CASCRSEPGQGNSPLHF
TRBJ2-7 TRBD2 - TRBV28 TGTGCCAGCAGTTCCTTTAGCGGGAGGAGCTCCTACGAGCAGTACTTC CASSSFSGRSSYEQYF
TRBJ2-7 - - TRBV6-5 TGTGCCAGCAGTTACTCGGCGGACGGGAACTACGAGCAGTACTTC CASSYSADGNYEQYF
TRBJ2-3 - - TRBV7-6 TGTGCCAGCAGCTTAGCTGTTGCGGGCACCCGCCCAGATACGCAGTATTTT CASSLAVAGTRPDTQYF
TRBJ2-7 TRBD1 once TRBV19 TGTGCCAGTAGTTTCCAGGGGGCCCACGAGCAGTACTTC CASSFQGAHEQYF
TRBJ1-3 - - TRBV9 TGTGCCAGCAGCGCACACAGTCGGAACACCATATATTTT CASSAHSRNTIYF
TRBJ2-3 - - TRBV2 TGTGCCAGCAGTGAAGCAGGGGTCACAGATACGCAGTATTTT CASSEAGVTDTQYF
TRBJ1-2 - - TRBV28 TGTGCCAGCAGCCCTCGGACAGTAGCGGGCCAATATGGCTACACCTTC CASSPRTVAGQYGYTF
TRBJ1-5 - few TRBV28 TGTGCCAGCACCCCGGGGAGGGGTGAGCAGCCCCAGCATTTT CASTPGRGEQPQHF
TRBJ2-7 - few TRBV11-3 TGTGCCAGCAGCTTAGCGGTTGACTACGAGCAGTACTTC CASSLAVDYEQYF
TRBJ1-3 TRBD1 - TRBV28 TGTGCCAGCAGTTTATCGACCAGGGGGCTTCCTTACTCTGGAAACACCATATATTTT CASSLSTRGLPYSGNTIYF
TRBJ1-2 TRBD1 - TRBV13 TGTGCCAGCAGCTTAGGGACCCGACAGGGGGTTCGTGGCTACACCTTC CASSLGTRQGVRGYTF
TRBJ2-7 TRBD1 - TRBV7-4 TGTGCCAGCAGCACCAGAGCCCAGGGGGCGATTTACGAGCAGTACTTC CASSTRAQGAIYEQYF
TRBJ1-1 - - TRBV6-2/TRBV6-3 TGTGCCAGCAGTAAAGACAGGCGACTGAACACTGAAGCTTTCTTT CASSKDRRLNTEAFF
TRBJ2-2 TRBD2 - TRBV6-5 TGTGCCAGCAGAGGACTAGCGGGAGGAGGGGAGCTGTTTTTT CASRGLAGGGELFF
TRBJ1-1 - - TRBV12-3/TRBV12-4 TGTGCCAGCAGTTCGGAGGTACACACTGAAGCTTTCTTT CASSSEVHTEAFF
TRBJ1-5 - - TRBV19 TGTGCCAGTAGTATAGATCTCTACAGGGCCGATCAGCCCCAGCATTTT CASSIDLYRADQPQHF
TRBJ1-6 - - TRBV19 TGTGCCAGTAGTGTGACAAACTGGAACTCCCATTCACCCCTCCACTTT CASSVTNWNSHSPLHF
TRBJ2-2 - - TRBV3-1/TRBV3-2 TGTGCCAGCAGCCAAGGGTTACAGTTCACCGGGGAGCTGTTTTTT CASSQGLQFTGELFF
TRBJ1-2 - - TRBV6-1 TGTGCCAGCAGTGAACCCTACGCGGGTGGCTACACCTTC CASSEPYAGGYTF
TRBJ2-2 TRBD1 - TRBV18 TGTGCCAGCTCACCTGTTCGGACAGGGGCCGGGGAGCTGTTTTTT CASSPVRTGAGELFF
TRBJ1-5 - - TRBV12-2 TGTGCAAGTCGCTTTCGGACAGGGGGCGACAATCAGCCCCAGCATTTT CASRFRTGGDNQPQHF
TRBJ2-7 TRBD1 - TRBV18 TGTGCCAGCTCATTACGGGACAGGGGTTACGAGCAGTACTTC CASSLRDRGYEQYF
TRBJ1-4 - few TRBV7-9 TGTGCCAGCAGCCCGACAGGACTTAATGAAAAACTGTTTTTT CASSPTGLNEKLFF
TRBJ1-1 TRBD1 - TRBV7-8 TGTGCCAGCAGTTACTTAGGACAGGGGGTTTACACTGAAGCTTTCTTT CASSYLGQGVYTEAFF
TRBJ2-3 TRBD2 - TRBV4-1 TGCGCCAGCAGCCAGGGACTAGCGGGAGTTACAGATACGCAGTATTTT CASSQGLAGVTDTQYF